This TCR beta chain was retrieved from a study of blood T cells in healthy people across ages. With a J-beta primer mix and a sample-barcoded 5' primer, a second PCR ran about 7 to 12 cycles. TCRdb called the 5' RACE reads again in MiXCR, with one record for every CDR3 protein. Of roughly 800,000 distinct CDR3 sequences listed, approximately 35% are singletons. Germline lookup yields CDR1 MGHRA and CDR2 YSYEKL. This CDR3 has 14 amino acids. What was sequenced was blood. The TCR was taken from a man between 18 and 29 years old in good health. The rearrangement uses TRBV4-1 and TRBJ2-4; D assignment may be TRBD1 or TRBD2 (5 bases each). The DNA end is a closer match to TRBJ2-7, so the J assignment may be wrong. CDR3 protein: CASSLGAANYEQYF. CDR3 nucleotide sequence: TGCGCCAGCAGCCTCGGGGCAGCCAACTACGAGCAGTACTTC.